This T cell receptor (beta chain) was sequenced during a study of blood T cell repertoires in COVID-19. Study information: PBMCs, B-cell-depleted T cells, or T cells provided the cDNA or gDNA that made up the material.

The data were produced by immunoSEQ multiplex PCR, yet TCRdb's version contains in-frame clones alone and is incomplete. Here the sample spans roughly 160,000 clones, around 81% being singletons. Germline CDR1 SGDLS, CDR2 YYNGEE. The ends lost 4 bases at V and 1 base at J; junction bases unmatched: 4. The CDR3 is made up of 14 amino acids. This TCR was recovered from an older man with active or convalescent COVID-19. The V call is TRBV9, the J call TRBJ1-1; TRBD1 aligns across 7 bases. The specimen sequenced was peripheral blood. The chain's CDR3 is CASSSNRGNTEAFF. Here the CDR3 DNA reads TGTGCCAGCAGCTCCAACAGGGGGAACACTGAAGCTTTCTTT.